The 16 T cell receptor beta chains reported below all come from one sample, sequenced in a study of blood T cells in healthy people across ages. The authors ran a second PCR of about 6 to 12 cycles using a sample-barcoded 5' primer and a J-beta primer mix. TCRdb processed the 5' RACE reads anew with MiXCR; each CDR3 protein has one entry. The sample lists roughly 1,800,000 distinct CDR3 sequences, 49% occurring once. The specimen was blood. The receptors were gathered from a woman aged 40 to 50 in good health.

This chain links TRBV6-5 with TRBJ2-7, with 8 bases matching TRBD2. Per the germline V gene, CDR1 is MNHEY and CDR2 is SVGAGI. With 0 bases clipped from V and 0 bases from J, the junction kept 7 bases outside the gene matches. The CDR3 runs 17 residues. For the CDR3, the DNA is TGTGCCAGCAGTTACTCGAGGGGAGCGGGGGCCTCCTACGAGCAGTACTTC. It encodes CASSYSRGAGASYEQYF.

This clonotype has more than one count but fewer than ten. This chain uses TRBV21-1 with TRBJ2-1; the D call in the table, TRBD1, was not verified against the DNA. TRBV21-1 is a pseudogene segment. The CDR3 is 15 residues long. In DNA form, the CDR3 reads TGTGCCAGCAGCAAAGAAGATGAGGGGGGAGATGAGCAGTTCTTC. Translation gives CASSKEDEGGDEQFF.

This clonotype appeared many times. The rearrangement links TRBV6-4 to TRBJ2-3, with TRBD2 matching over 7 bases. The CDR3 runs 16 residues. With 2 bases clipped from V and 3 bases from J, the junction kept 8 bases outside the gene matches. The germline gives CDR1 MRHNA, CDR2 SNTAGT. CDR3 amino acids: CASSDGGGLRTDTQYF. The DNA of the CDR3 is TGTGCCAGCAGTGACGGCGGGGGATTGAGGACAGATACGCAGTATTTT.

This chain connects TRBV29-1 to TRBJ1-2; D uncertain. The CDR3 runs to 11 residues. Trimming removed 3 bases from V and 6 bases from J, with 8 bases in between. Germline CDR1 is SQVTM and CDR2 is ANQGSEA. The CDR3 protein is CSVEDDNGYTF. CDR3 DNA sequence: TGCAGCGTTGAGGACGATAATGGCTACACCTTC.

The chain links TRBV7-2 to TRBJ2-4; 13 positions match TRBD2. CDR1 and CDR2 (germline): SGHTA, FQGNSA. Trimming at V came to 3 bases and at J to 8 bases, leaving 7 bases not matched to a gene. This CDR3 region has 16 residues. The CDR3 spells CASSFRLAGGGDIQYF. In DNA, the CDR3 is TGTGCCAGCAGCTTTAGACTAGCGGGGGGCGGAGACATTCAGTACTTC.

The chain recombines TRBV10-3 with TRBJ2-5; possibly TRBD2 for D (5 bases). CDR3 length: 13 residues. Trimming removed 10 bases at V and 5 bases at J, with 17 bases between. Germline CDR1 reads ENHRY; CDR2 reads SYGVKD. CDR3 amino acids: CATFPGSGETQYF. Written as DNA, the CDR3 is TGTGCCACCTTCCCGGGGTCGGGGGAGACCCAGTACTTC.

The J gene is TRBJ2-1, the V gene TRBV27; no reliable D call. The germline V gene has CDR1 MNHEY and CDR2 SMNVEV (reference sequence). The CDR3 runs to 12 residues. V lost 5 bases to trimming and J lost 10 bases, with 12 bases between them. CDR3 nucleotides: TGTGCCAGCAGTCTGACCGCCGGCGAGCAGTTCTTC. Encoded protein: CASSLTAGEQFF.

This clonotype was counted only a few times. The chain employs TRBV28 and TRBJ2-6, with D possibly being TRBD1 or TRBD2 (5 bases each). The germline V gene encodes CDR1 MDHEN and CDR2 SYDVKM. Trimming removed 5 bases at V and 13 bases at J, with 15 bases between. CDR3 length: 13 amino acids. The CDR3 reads CASSARDARVLTF. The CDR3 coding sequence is TGTGCCAGCAGTGCCCGGGACGCCAGAGTCCTGACTTTC.

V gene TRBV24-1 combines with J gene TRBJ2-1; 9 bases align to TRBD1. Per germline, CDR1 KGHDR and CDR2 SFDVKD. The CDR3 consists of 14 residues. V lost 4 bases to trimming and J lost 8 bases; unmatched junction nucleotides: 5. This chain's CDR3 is CATSDPDRGHEQFF. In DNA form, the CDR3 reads TGTGCCACCAGTGACCCGGACAGGGGCCATGAGCAGTTCTTC.

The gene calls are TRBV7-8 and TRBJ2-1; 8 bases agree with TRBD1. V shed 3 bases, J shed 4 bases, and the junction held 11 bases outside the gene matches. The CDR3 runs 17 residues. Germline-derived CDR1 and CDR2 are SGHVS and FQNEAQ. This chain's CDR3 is CASSFQPGTGVYNEQFF. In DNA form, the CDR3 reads TGTGCCAGCAGCTTCCAACCCGGGACAGGAGTTTACAATGAGCAGTTCTTC.

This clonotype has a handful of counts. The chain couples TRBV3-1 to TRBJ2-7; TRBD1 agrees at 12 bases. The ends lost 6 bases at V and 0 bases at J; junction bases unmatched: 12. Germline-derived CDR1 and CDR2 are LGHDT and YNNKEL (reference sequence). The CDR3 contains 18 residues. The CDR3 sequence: CASSQFGTGGPNSYEQYF. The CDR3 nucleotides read TGTGCCAGCAGTCAGTTCGGGACAGGGGGCCCGAACTCCTACGAGCAGTACTTC.

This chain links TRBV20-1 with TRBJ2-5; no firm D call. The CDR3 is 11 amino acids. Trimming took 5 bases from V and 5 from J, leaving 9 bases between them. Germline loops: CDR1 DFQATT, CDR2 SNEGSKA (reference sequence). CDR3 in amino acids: CSAATKETQYF. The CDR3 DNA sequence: TGCAGTGCTGCAACCAAGGAGACCCAGTACTTC.

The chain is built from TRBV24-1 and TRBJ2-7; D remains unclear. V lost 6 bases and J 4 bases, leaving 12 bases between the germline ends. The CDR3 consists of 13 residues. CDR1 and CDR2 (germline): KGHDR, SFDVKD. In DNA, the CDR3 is TGTGCCACCAGTTCTGGGCCAAATTACGAGCAGTACTTC. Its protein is CATSSGPNYEQYF.

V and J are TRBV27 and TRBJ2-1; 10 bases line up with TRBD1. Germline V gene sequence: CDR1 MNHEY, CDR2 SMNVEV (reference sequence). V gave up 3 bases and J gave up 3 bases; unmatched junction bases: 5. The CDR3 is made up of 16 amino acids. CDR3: CASSFQRTGGYNEQFF. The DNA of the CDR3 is TGTGCCAGCAGTTTCCAACGGACAGGGGGCTACAATGAGCAGTTCTTC.

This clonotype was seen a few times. This chain's CDR3 is CASSYVGFGNQPQHF. The CDR3 nucleotides read TGTGCCAGCAGTTACGTAGGTTTTGGTAATCAGCCCCAGCATTTT. V gene TRBV6-2 or TRBV6-3 combines with J gene TRBJ1-5; D not certain. In germline, CDR1 is MNHEY, CDR2 SVGEGT. CDR3 size: 15 residues. Trimming left V 2 bases short and J 4 bases short, with 12 bases between.

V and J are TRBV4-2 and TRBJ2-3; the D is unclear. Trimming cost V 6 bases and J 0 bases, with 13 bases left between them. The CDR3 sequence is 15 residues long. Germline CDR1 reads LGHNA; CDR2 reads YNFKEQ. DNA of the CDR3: TGTGCCAGCAGACCCTCGCAGGTTAGCACAGATACGCAGTATTTT. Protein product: CASRPSQVSTDTQYF.